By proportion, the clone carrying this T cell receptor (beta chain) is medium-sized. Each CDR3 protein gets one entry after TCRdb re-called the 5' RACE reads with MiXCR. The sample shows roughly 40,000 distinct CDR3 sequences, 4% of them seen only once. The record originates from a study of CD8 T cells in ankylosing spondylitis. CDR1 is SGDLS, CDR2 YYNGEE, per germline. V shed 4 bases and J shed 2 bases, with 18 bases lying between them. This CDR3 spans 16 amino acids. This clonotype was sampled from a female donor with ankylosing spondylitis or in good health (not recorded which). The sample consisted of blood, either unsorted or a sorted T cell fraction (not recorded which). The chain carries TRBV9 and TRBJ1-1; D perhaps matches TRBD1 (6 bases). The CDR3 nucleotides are TGTGCCAGCAGCCGTATGGGACAAGGGAAAAACACTGAAGCTTTCTTT. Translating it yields CASSRMGQGKNTEAFF.